This entry concerns a single T cell receptor (beta chain). The antigen it binds to is not known. Base-call qualities are not available, and no considerably larger clone is one nucleotide away. The cohort comprised several hundred healthy bone marrow donors. At the time of sampling, all cohort members were nominally healthy, though unrecorded immune exposures were likely present. The donor tested CMV seropositive and was one of the 289 seropositive cohort members. A peripheral blood sample was collected from each donor, and TCR beta sequencing was performed on peripheral blood mononuclear cells. Genomic DNA extraction from the blood cell samples was performed with the Qiagen DNeasy Blood Extraction Kit. This record comes from a study of cytomegalovirus exposure and HLA in healthy donors (dated by TCRdb to 2016 to 2017). With respect to the entire study: In an earlier analysis of about 560 of the donors, 250 to 300 Gb of sequence data and 90 million to 120 million unique TCR beta sequences from about 190 million T cells were reported. In addition to the first cohort of several hundred subjects, a separate validation cohort of some 120 different subjects was used. All discovery cohort repertoires had been generated on a single sequencing platform. To decide whether each TCR beta V gene segment behaved as functional or pseudogenic, an earlier analysis of approximately 590 of the donors relied on high-throughput TCR beta sequencing. Of the approximately 400 genotyped donors, 65% to 90% fell in the genetic ancestry cluster associated with self-reported Caucasian donors. A later genetic analysis used genome-wide SNP genotypes for about three fifths of the roughly 700 donors, treating that subset as a discovery cohort. The study was designed to test whether signatures of past pathogen exposure could be identified by cataloging public T cell receptors. Among some 400 genotyped donors of the cohort, an average of around 250,000 unique TCR beta nucleotide sequences was sequenced per donor, of which about 20% were non-productive. An early release that covered fewer than 800 HLA-typed donors contained 300 to 350 gigabases of sequencing data and 85 million to 100 million unique TCR sequences. Both class I and class II loci were covered by HLA typing, at four-digit resolution. Rather than using new phenotypic data, the later analysis identified candidate immune exposures from TCR beta sequences and from how often those sequences occurred across donors. High-throughput TCR immunosequencing, statistical association of individual TCRs with disease status, and machine learning were combined to predict cytomegalovirus infection status. To study patterns of TCR occurrence, a later analysis re-analyzed previously published TCR beta repertoires from 666 donors and added high-resolution HLA genotyping. Donor age, sex, ethnicity and CMV serostatus were compiled together with the repertoire data. The study profiled the T cell repertoires of approximately 700 subjects by immunosequencing and related them to cytomegalovirus serostatus. About 5 DR-DQ haplotypes were handled as single units for association and clustering, since linkage in the cohort was strong. Typing coverage differed by locus: A, B, C, DRB1 and DQB1 were typed in roughly 620-630 donors, DQA1 in around 500, DPA1 in 600 to 610, and DPB1 in just under 490.

Summary of the overall study and its limitations: Because HLA typing was unavailable for some donors at each locus, only the typed subset was used in association tests. Because counts were too low, roughly 17 rarely observed V segments, including chromosome 9 orphons, were left out of the earlier analysis of some 640 of the donors. In a later analysis, most CMV-associated TCR beta chains were found to appear HLA-restricted, with HLA associations seemingly driven largely by CMV exposure. Some IMGT-functional V segments, including TRBV6-2 and TRBV6-3, could not be told apart with the 87-base-pair reads, so those segments were excluded. The only immune exposure information available for the cohort was CMV serostatus. Compared with equally common non-associated chains, HLA-associated TCR beta chains in a later analysis were more clonally expanded and had lower generation probabilities. A later genetic analysis reported fewer N-insertions in productive TCRs among donors in an Asian-associated ancestry cluster than the roughly 620-donor mean. Correlated functional status among segregating V segments might be attributable to linkage disequilibrium, but an unknown experimental factor could not be ruled out. In a later analysis, TCR association rates were found to vary across HLA loci, with the most associated TCRs seen for DRB1 alleles and the fewest for HLA-C alleles. In a later analysis, several top co-occurrence clusters were reported to appear linked to parvovirus B19, influenza, CMV and Epstein-Barr virus. The study gave a list of 150 to 200 TCR beta chains associated with cytomegalovirus. In a later genetic analysis, a missense DCLRE1C variant was associated with V-gene and J-gene trimming of TCR beta chains, and the association was replicated in an independent cohort. This cohort had only TCR beta chains sequenced, and the lack of alpha or paired-chain data limited which features could be detected. Most TCR sequences were seen in very few donors, while some public TCRs were found in many individuals. The authors suggested that the approach could potentially be extended to other disease states and immunological phenotypes. A further reported finding was that TCR beta sequences accurately predicted the HLA-A and HLA-B alleles for most subjects in the first cohort. A cluster of highly shared sequence variants was judged likely to represent a technical artifact of the sequencing pipeline. When HLA alleles, especially DR and DQ, strongly co-occurred, TCR associations were difficult to assign to individual alleles. A later analysis associated about 18,000 TCR beta sequences with specific HLA alleles at a false discovery rate of 0.05. The classifier was reported to diagnose cytomegalovirus status with high specificity and sensitivity in both the original and validation cohorts. In vitro tests confirmed that a few of the cytomegalovirus-associated TCR beta chains recognize cytomegalovirus antigens. In an earlier analysis of fewer than 700 of the donors, most TCR beta V segments appeared in productive rearrangements about 87% or about 30% of the time, broadly matching IMGT annotations. The presence/absence analyses assumed that sequencing depth was roughly uniform across donors, and that assumption may not be true.

Library prep was done by the immunoSEQ multiplex PCR assay. For the multiplex PCR, a mixture combining 60 forward primers for TCR Vbeta segments and 13 reverse primers for TCR Jbeta segments was used. The CDR3 region of rearranged TCR beta genes was amplified from genomic DNA by a multiplex PCR assay. The Illumina HiSeq System was used to sequence the amplified TCR beta libraries as 87-base-pair reads. The paper's processing steps were these. A later analysis tallied about 77 million unique TCR beta chains across the 666 repertoires, and around 9.9 million of those chains were shared by two or more donors. A nearest-neighbor algorithm error-corrected the raw reads and collapsed the reads into unique sequences, merging closely related sequences to remove PCR and sequencing errors. To assign V, D and J gene segments, CDR3 sequences were aligned to IMGT reference sequences. For a sequence to be retained, at least a six-nucleotide match to both a V gene segment and a J gene segment was required. A rearrangement was called productive if the CDR3 had no stop codons and remained in frame with V and J, and every other rearrangement was called non-productive. Following IMGT convention, CDR3 was defined as the stretch from the second conserved V-encoded cysteine to the conserved J-encoded phenylalanine. In an earlier analysis of approximately 500 of the donors, sequences lacking an unambiguous match to a single V gene segment were excluded. In an earlier analysis of approximately 610 of the donors, V segments were called functional above 56.7% productive rearrangements and were called segregating when the between-donor standard deviation exceeded 5%. A statistical classification framework was built to diagnose cytomegalovirus status from the catalog of TCR beta chain sequences. In a later analysis, V and J genes were assigned by comparing TCR nucleotide sequences against IMGT/GENE-DB human TR gene sequences. In a later analysis, CDR3 sequences and most-parsimonious VDJ recombination scenarios were assigned using the TCRdist pipeline. In a later analysis, each TCR beta chain was defined by its CDR3 amino acid sequence together with its V-gene family, and reads lacking a unique V-gene family were excluded. A later analysis removed several hundred highly shared, low-generation-probability nucleotide sequences to deal with suspected cross-contamination and a sequencing artifact. A later analysis calculated a clonal expansion index for each public chain from normalized within-repertoire ranks of inferred template counts. In a later analysis, generation probabilities were computed with a VDJ recombination model fitted to out-of-frame rearrangements, and the resulting probabilities were checked against IGoR. In a later analysis, TCR-TCR, TCR-HLA and TCR-CMV co-occurrence was scored with hypergeometric tests, and a repertoire-size bias correction was applied to TCR pairs. In a later analysis, false discovery rates were estimated by permuting HLA or CMV assignments 20 times. In a later analysis, co-occurring TCRs were grouped with DBSCAN, and TCRdist sequence similarity was added when clustering was performed within HLA-allele-positive subsets. For co-occurrence clustering, repertoires with fewer than 30,000 or more than 120,000 public chains were excluded, along with four to six repertoires with anomalous nucleotide sharing. Imported from immuneACCESS, the table was reduced by TCRdb to in-frame sequences with V and J called. These copies leave out some clones; in studies compared against another copy, an unresolved V gene accounts for under half, and the cause of the remainder is not known. V, J and clone size reflect that table, while D and trimming were determined from the DNA. In this sample the table shows some 180,000 clones, about 9% of which occur a single time. Of the sample, about 1.2% falls within the top ten clones.

Measured from the cysteine to the phenylalanine, the CDR3 is 16 residues long. Only the CDR3 DNA is retained, 48 bases long and in frame from the first base. The CDR1 and CDR2 encoded by the germline V gene (reference sequence) are WNHNN and SYGVQD. V is trimmed back by 4 bases and J by 8 bases, and the junction contains 11 bases that no gene match accounts for. The clonotype was recovered from a woman aged 25 to 39 in good health and CMV-seropositive. Sequencing input: PBMCs. This receptor chain uses TRBV10-1 and TRBJ2-1; TRBD1 matches 10 bases in the middle. In nucleotide form, the sequence is TGCGCCAGCAGTGGAGAGTCGGACAGGGGGTTCTATGAGCAGTTCTTC. Its protein reads: CASSGESDRGFYEQFF.